What follows are 8 T cell receptor beta chains derived from one specimen sequenced in a study of PD-1 blockade in mismatch repair-deficient tumors. Repertoires were generated with immunoSEQ multiplex PCR, while TCRdb's copy carries only in-frame clones and drops some. The sample consists of fewer than 25,000 clones, about four fifths of them appearing once. The sequenced sample was PBMCs, obtained 52 weeks after starting pembrolizumab. The receptors shown here come from an adult with mismatch repair-deficient cancer.

This chain uses TRBV5-1 with TRBJ2-3; 10 positions agree with TRBD1. The V gene end was trimmed by 4 bases and the J gene end by 2 bases; junction bases not matched to a gene: 7. CDR1 and CDR2 (germline): SGHRS, YFSETQ. The length of the CDR3 is 16 residues. The DNA for the CDR3 is TGCGCCAGCAGCCCGGCCGGGACAGGGGCCACAGATACGCAGTATTTT. It specifies CASSPAGTGATDTQYF.

V is TRBV27 and J is TRBJ2-3, with TRBD2 as a possible D gene (6 bases). Trimming left V 5 bases short and J 4 bases short, with 13 bases between. The CDR3 spans 14 residues. Germline V gene lookup returns CDR1 MNHEY and CDR2 SMNVEV (reference sequence). CDR3: CASSMDYNPDTQYF. The CDR3 DNA reads TGTGCCAGCAGTATGGACTATAATCCAGATACGCAGTATTTT.

The rearrangement uses TRBV7-6 and TRBJ1-1; D is uncertain. CDR1 is SGHVS, CDR2 FNYEAQ, per germline. V lost 7 bases to trimming and J lost 0 bases, with 15 bases between them. CDR3 length: 15 residues. DNA of the CDR3: TGTGCCAGCACCATCGTCCCGGGGTTGAACACTGAAGCTTTCTTT. Translated: CASTIVPGLNTEAFF.

The chain couples TRBV5-3 to TRBJ2-7; 7 bases line up with TRBD1. TRBV5-3 belongs to the ORF category, with a function that is uncertain. This CDR3 has 16 residues. V shed 3 bases and J 3 bases; nucleotides not matched to a gene: 12. Written as DNA, the CDR3 is TGTGCCAGAAGCTGCACGAAGGTAGGGGGCAGCTACGAGCAGTACTTC. This gives the protein CARSCTKVGGSYEQYF.

In this sample, this clone turned up a few times. This chain connects TRBV28 to TRBJ2-7, with 14 bases aligning to TRBD2. Per germline, CDR1 MDHEN and CDR2 SYDVKM. Trimming removed 5 bases from V and 3 bases from J; junction bases left unmatched: 9. The CDR3 sequence is 17 residues long. The CDR3 sequence: CASSLGLAGGQGYEQYF. CDR3 nucleotides: TGTGCCAGCAGTCTCGGACTAGCGGGAGGACAGGGCTACGAGCAGTACTTC.

The gene calls are TRBV2 and TRBJ1-2; tentative D call: TRBD1 (6 bases). Germline CDR1 SNHLY, CDR2 FYNNEI. The CDR3 totals 15 residues. V shed 6 bases and J shed 1 base, with 15 bases lying between them. The DNA for the CDR3 is TGTGCCAGCAGCGGAGACAGGTCTTATAACTATGGCTACACCTTC. Translation gives CASSGDRSYNYGYTF.

This chain joins TRBV5-8 and TRBJ2-2, with 11 bases matching TRBD2. V lost 4 bases and J lost 5; bases outside the gene matches: 7. Germline CDR1 reads SGHTS; CDR2 reads YDEGEE. This CDR3 is 16 amino acids long. The CDR3 coding sequence is TGTGCCAGCAGCCGTGGGACTAGCGGTTATACCGGGGAGCTGTTTTTT. The encoded protein is CASSRGTSGYTGELFF.

This chain links TRBV15 with TRBJ1-1; 8 bases are a match to TRBD1. Germline V gene lookup returns CDR1 LNHNV and CDR2 YYDKDF (reference sequence). This CDR3 region has 16 residues. V gave up 2 bases and J gave up 11 bases; unmatched junction bases: 16. CDR3 coding DNA: TGTGCCACCAGCAGAAGTTCGGACAGGGCCTACTTAAAGGCTTTCTTT. Its translation is CATSRSSDRAYLKAFF.